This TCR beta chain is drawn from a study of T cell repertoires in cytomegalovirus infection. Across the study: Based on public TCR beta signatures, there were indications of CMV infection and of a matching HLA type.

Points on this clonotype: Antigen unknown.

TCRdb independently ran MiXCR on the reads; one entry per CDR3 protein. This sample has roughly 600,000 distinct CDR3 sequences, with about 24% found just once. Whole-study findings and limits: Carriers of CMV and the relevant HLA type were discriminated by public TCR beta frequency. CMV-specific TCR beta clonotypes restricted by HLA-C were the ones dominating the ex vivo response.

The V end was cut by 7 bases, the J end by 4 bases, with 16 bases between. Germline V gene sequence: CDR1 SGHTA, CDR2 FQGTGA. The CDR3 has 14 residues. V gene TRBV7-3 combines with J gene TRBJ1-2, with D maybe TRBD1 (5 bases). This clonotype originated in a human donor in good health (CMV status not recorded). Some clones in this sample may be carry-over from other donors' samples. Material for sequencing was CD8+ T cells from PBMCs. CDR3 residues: CASTLRDSGYGYTF. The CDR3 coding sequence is TGTGCCAGCACCCTCCGGGACTCTGGCTATGGCTACACCTTC.